Following are 18 T cell receptor beta chains from one sample sequenced in a study of Tregs in tolerant kidney transplant recipients. Mixed chimerism was transient after nonmyeloablative marrow transplants from related graft donors. The protocol was immunoSEQ multiplex PCR, while the TCRdb copy is restricted to in-frame clones and leaves out a portion. In the table there are roughly 64,000 clones, approximately 89% of which are singletons. The specimen comprised CD4+ T cells from blood (PBMCs), sampled 6 months after the transplant. All receptors derive from a human patient who received a combined kidney and bone marrow transplant. A share of the T cells may be of graft donor origin.

The chain recombines TRBV21-1 with TRBJ2-7; TRBD2, the D gene given by the table, was not confirmed from the DNA. TRBV21-1 is designated a pseudogene. There are 16 residues in the CDR3. In nucleotides, the CDR3 is TGTGCCAGCAGCAGACTCGGGACTAGCGGTGCCTACGAGCAGTACTTC. The encoded protein is CASSRLGTSGAYEQYF.

The chain employs TRBV29-1 and TRBJ2-7; 8 bases match TRBD1. In germline, CDR1 is SQVTM, CDR2 ANQGSEA. The CDR3 extends over 17 amino acids. The V gene end was trimmed by 2 bases and the J gene end by 4 bases; junction bases not matched to a gene: 16. The CDR3 loop is CSVEPYRTGSIQYEQYF. The DNA of the CDR3 is TGCAGCGTTGAACCGTATAGGACAGGGTCGATCCAGTACGAGCAGTACTTC.

V is TRBV7-2 and J is TRBJ2-4, with D tentatively TRBD2 (5 bases). The CDR3 extends over 16 amino acids. The V and J ends lost 2 bases and 1 base respectively, with 12 bases between them. Germline CDR1 and CDR2: SGHTA and FQGNSA. The CDR3 reads CASSLTGVGAKNIQYF. CDR3 DNA sequence: TGTGCCAGCAGCTTAACCGGGGTTGGGGCCAAAAACATTCAGTACTTC.

The chain carries TRBV30 and TRBJ1-2; 7 nucleotides match TRBD1. J gave up 2 bases and V 3 bases, and 3 bases lay outside the gene matches. The CDR3 length is 13 residues. The germline CDR1 and CDR2 sequences are GTSNPN and SVGIG (reference sequence). The CDR3, as DNA: TGTGCCTGGAGGACAGGGAAAAACTATGGCTACACCTTC. This gives the protein CAWRTGKNYGYTF.

V usage is TRBV7-8 and J usage is TRBJ1-2; D perhaps matches TRBD1 (6 bases). CDR3 size: 14 residues. V was cut by 6 bases and J by 3 bases, with 14 bases left in between. CDR1 and CDR2 from the germline V gene are SGHVS and FQNEAQ. CDR3 coding DNA: TGTGCCAGCAGACAGGACCAGGGGTACTATGGCTACACCTTC. It yields the protein CASRQDQGYYGYTF. The full variable domain, rest sourced from reference TRBV7-8 and TRBJ1-2, is GAGVSQSPRYKVAKRGQDVALRCDPISGHVSLFWYQQALGQGPEFLTYFQNEAQLDKSGLPSDRFFAERPEGSVSTLKIQRTQQEDSAVYLCASRQDQGYYGYTFGSGTRLTVV.

The V gene is TRBV19, the J gene TRBJ2-1; TRBD2 matches at 7 bases. Trimming at V came to 8 bases and at J to 4 bases, leaving 5 bases not matched to a gene. This CDR3 is 13 amino acids long. CDR1 and CDR2 (germline): LNHDA, SQIVND (reference sequence). CDR3 sequence: CASAGEGYNEQFF. The CDR3 DNA sequence: TGTGCCAGTGCGGGGGAGGGGTACAATGAGCAGTTCTTC.

The CDR3 region has the DNA TGTGCCAGTAGTATGGACAAAAAGGGCGGAAACACCATATATTTT. Translation gives CASSMDKKGGNTIYF. V is TRBV19 and J is TRBJ1-3, with D tentatively TRBD1 (5 bases). Deletions cut 3 bases from V and 4 bases from J, with 13 bases between. CDR1 is LNHDA and CDR2 is SQIVND in the germline V gene (reference sequence). The CDR3 totals 15 residues.

This clone was seen a handful of times. V gene TRBV19 combines with J gene TRBJ2-1, with TRBD1 as a possible D gene (9 bases). The CDR3 has 17 residues. Looked up from germline, CDR1 is LNHDA and CDR2 is SQIVND (reference sequence). The V and J ends lost 4 bases and 5 bases respectively, with 21 bases between them. This CDR3 reads CASSRRGDRVANNEQFF. CDR3 DNA: TGTGCCAGTAGTAGGCGGGGGGACAGGGTGGCAAACAATGAGCAGTTCTTC.

On this clone: Other nucleotide sequences from this sample produce the same CDR3. The chain joins TRBV5-1 to TRBJ1-6; D possibly corresponds to TRBD1 (6 bases). Looked up from germline, CDR1 is SGHRS and CDR2 is YFSETQ. Trimming removed 5 bases from V and 4 bases from J, with 19 bases in between. CDR3 size: 17 residues. CDR3 residues: CASSPDRLGIYNSPLHF. In DNA form, the CDR3 reads TGCGCCAGCAGTCCAGACAGGCTAGGGATATATAATTCACCCCTCCACTTT.

The gene calls are TRBV30 and TRBJ2-1; TRBD1 aligns across 8 bases. J was trimmed by 5 bases and V by 5 bases; bases with no gene match: 5. The CDR3 sequence is 13 residues long. CDR1 is GTSNPN and CDR2 is SVGIG in the germline V gene (reference sequence). The CDR3: CAWGRDRHNEQFF. The CDR3 DNA sequence: TGTGCCTGGGGCCGGGACAGGCACAATGAGCAGTTCTTC.

The V and J genes are TRBV4-1 and TRBJ2-6; TRBD1 matches at 7 bases. V trimming: 2 bases; J trimming: 4 bases; junction bases outside the gene matches: 11. The CDR3 length is 18 residues. Germline CDR1 MGHRA, CDR2 YSYEKL. The CDR3 DNA reads TGCGCCAGCAGCCAACAACAGGGGAGCCCGAAAGGGGCCAACGTCCTGACTTTC. Translating it yields CASSQQQGSPKGANVLTF.

This clone was observed a single time. The rearrangement joins TRBV4-3 to TRBJ2-7, with 13 positions matching TRBD2. CDR1 and CDR2 from the germline V gene are LGHNA and YSLEER. V was pared by 0 bases and J by 3 bases, with 5 bases of the junction left unmatched. The CDR3 covers 17 residues. CDR3 nucleotide sequence: TGCGCCAGCAGCCAAGAACATGGACTAGCGGGAGACTACGAGCAGTACTTC. This codes for CASSQEHGLAGDYEQYF.

This clone was observed a few times. The same CDR3 is also encoded by other DNA sequences in this sample. The chain combines TRBV15 with TRBJ1-3, with TRBD1 as a possible D gene (6 bases). Germline V lookup: CDR1 LNHNV, CDR2 YYDKDF (reference sequence). CDR3 length equals 15 residues. V lost 0 bases and J 0 bases, leaving 6 bases between the germline ends. CDR3 coding DNA: TGTGCCACCAGCAGAGACAGGGGCTCTGGAAACACCATATATTTT. Protein: CATSRDRGSGNTIYF. Full variable domain (outside the CDR3, taken from reference TRBV15 and TRBJ1-3): DAMVIQNPRYQVTQFGKPVTLSCSQTLNHNVMYWYQQKSSQAPKLLFHYYDKDFNNEADTPDNFQSRRPNTSFCFLDIRSPGLGDTAMYLCATSRDRGSGNTIYFGEGSWLTVV.

The V gene is TRBV9, the J gene TRBJ2-2, with D possibly being TRBD1 (6 bases). CDR3 size: 14 residues. Germline CDR1 is SGDLS and CDR2 is YYNGEE. Trimming left V 7 bases short and J 0 bases short, with 10 bases between. This CDR3 reads CASAWTANTGELFF. CDR3 nucleotides: TGTGCCAGCGCTTGGACAGCGAACACCGGGGAGCTGTTTTTT.

This clone was seen only a few times. The chain joins TRBV5-4 to TRBJ1-2; D is unresolved. The V end lost 1 base, the J end lost 0 bases, and 10 bases lay between the germline ends. The CDR3 contains 15 residues. CDR1 and CDR2 from the germline V gene are SGHNT and YYREEE (reference sequence). The CDR3 DNA reads TGTGCCAGCAGCTTGTCCCCCTCGGCTAACTATGGCTACACCTTC. It yields the protein CASSLSPSANYGYTF.

The V call is TRBV9, the J call TRBJ2-3; TRBD2 matches 8 bases. V trimming: 0 bases; J trimming: 2 bases; junction bases outside the gene matches: 5. CDR1 and CDR2 from the germline V gene are SGDLS and YYNGEE. The CDR3 extends over 16 amino acids. The CDR3 sequence is CASSVAQRGTTDTQYF. The CDR3 nucleotides read TGTGCCAGCAGCGTAGCCCAGCGGGGGACCACAGATACGCAGTATTTT.

V usage is TRBV15 and J usage is TRBJ2-5; TRBD1 is a possible D gene (6 bases). The germline V gene encodes CDR1 LNHNV and CDR2 YYDKDF (reference sequence). The CDR3 consists of 15 residues. The germline V and J ends were trimmed by 8 bases and 3 bases, with 19 bases remaining between them. The DNA for the CDR3 is TGTGCCACCCGCTTGGAGGCAGGGGCGGAAGAGACCCAGTACTTC. It yields the protein CATRLEAGAEETQYF.

This rearrangement joins TRBV11-2 to TRBJ2-7; weak D call: TRBD2 (6 bases). Trimming removed 5 bases at V and 6 bases at J, with 23 bases between. The CDR3 has 16 residues. Per germline, CDR1 SGHAT and CDR2 FQNNGV. The CDR3 bases are TGTGCCAGCAGCCCGTTGGGGAGGCAGGGACCTCTCGAGCAGTACTTC. It specifies CASSPLGRQGPLEQYF.